Listed below are T cell receptor beta chains from one sample, sequenced in a study of T cell repertoires in cytomegalovirus infection. MiXCR, applied by TCRdb to the reads, yields one record per CDR3 protein. Of about 7,500 distinct CDR3 sequences in the sample, around three fifths are singletons; the top ten hold 73%. Antigens for these TCRs are unknown. What was sequenced was PBMCs, sequenced either directly or after in vitro stimulation (not recorded which). These receptors originate from a human donor in good health (CMV status not recorded). Some clones in this sample may be carry-over from other donors' samples. The CDR3 runs from the conserved cysteine through the conserved F or W. A D gene is named only where the DNA matches it firmly. Not every row has a clone size; where given, it reads once, few, many or a size class.

abundance: few; v_gene: TRBV6-6; j_gene: TRBJ2-7; len: 13; d_gene: -; CDR3nt: TGTGCCAGCAGTTACTCCATCCGGAGCGAGCAGTACTTC; CDR3aa: CASSYSIRSEQYF
abundance: -; v_gene: TRBV7-2; j_gene: TRBJ2-1; len: 16; d_gene: TRBD2; CDR3nt: TGTGCCAGCAGCTTAAGGTGGGGCAGGGCGGGAGGTGAGCAGTTCTTC; CDR3aa: CASSLRWGRAGGEQFF
abundance: -; v_gene: TRBV7-3; j_gene: TRBJ2-2; len: 15; d_gene: TRBD2; CDR3nt: TGTGCCAGCAGCTTACTGGGGGGGAACACCGTGGAGCTGTCGTTT; CDR3aa: CASSLLGGNTVELSF
abundance: -; v_gene: TRBV27; j_gene: TRBJ1-5; len: 13; d_gene: -; CDR3nt: TGTGCCAGAAGGGCAGGGTCTGGGCAGCCCCAGCGTTTT; CDR3aa: CARRAGSGQPQRF
abundance: -; v_gene: TRBV7-6; j_gene: TRBJ1-5; len: 15; d_gene: -; CDR3nt: TGTGCCAGCAGCCCCGGAACATCCAGCCAGCAGACCCAGCATTTT; CDR3aa: CASSPGTSSQQTQHF
abundance: many; v_gene: TRBV7-9; j_gene: TRBJ2-1; len: 16; d_gene: -; CDR3nt: TGTTCCATCAGCTTGTTGGGAATATCCACCTATAATGAGCAGTTCTTC; CDR3aa: CSISLLGISTYNEQFF
abundance: -; v_gene: TRBV4-1; j_gene: TRBJ1-2; len: 16; d_gene: -; CDR3nt: TGCGCCAGCAGCCAAGGCCCCCGGGAACATCTCTATGGCTCGACCTTC; CDR3aa: CASSQGPREHLYGSTF
abundance: -; v_gene: TRBV28; j_gene: TRBJ2-7; len: 18; d_gene: TRBD1; CDR3nt: TGTGCCAGCAGTCTTTCAGGGATACGGGGGACAGGGTCGTACGAGCAGTACTTC; CDR3aa: CASSLSGIRGTGSYEQYF
abundance: -; v_gene: TRBV4-2; j_gene: TRBJ1-2; len: 16; d_gene: TRBD1; CDR3nt: TGTACCAGCAGCCAAGGATCCGGACAGGGACACTATGTATACACCTTC; CDR3aa: CTSSQGSGQGHYVYTF
abundance: -; v_gene: TRBV20-1; j_gene: TRBJ1-5; len: 15; d_gene: -; CDR3nt: TGCAGTGCTAGAGCAATTGGGGGGGCAGGTCAGCCCCAGCATTTT; CDR3aa: CSARAIGGAGQPQHF
abundance: -; v_gene: TRBV7-8; j_gene: TRBJ1-5; len: 13; d_gene: -; CDR3nt: TGTGCCAGCAGGAGAGAGAGCGATCAGCCCCAGCATTTT; CDR3aa: CASRRESDQPQHF
abundance: -; v_gene: TRBV25-1; j_gene: TRBJ1-2; len: 13; d_gene: -; CDR3nt: TGTGCCAGCAGCGCCTGTCTTAACTATGTCTACACCTTC; CDR3aa: CASSACLNYVYTF
abundance: -; v_gene: TRBV7-9; j_gene: TRBJ2-7; len: 17; d_gene: -; CDR3nt: TGTGCCAGCAGCTTAGTCCCGGCGGGAAGGAGCTCCTACGAGCAGTACTTC; CDR3aa: CASSLVPAGRSSYEQYF
abundance: -; v_gene: TRBV2; j_gene: TRBJ1-1; len: 12; d_gene: -; CDR3nt: TGTGCCAGCAGACGGGGGCTTGCTGAAGCTTTCTTT; CDR3aa: CASRRGLAEAFF
abundance: -; v_gene: TRBV28; j_gene: TRBJ1-5; len: 14; d_gene: -; CDR3nt: TGTGCCAGCAGAAGACTAGCAGACAATCAGCCCCAGCATTTT; CDR3aa: CASRRLADNQPQHF
abundance: -; v_gene: TRBV11-2; j_gene: TRBJ2-7; len: 14; d_gene: TRBD2; CDR3nt: TGTGCCAGCAGCGTCGGGACTAGCTTTTCCGAGCAGTACTTC; CDR3aa: CASSVGTSFSEQYF
abundance: -; v_gene: TRBV28; j_gene: TRBJ1-6; len: 16; d_gene: -; CDR3nt: TGTGCCAGCAGCACACGTCAGGGTTCGAGTAATTCACCCCTCCACTTT; CDR3aa: CASSTRQGSSNSPLHF
abundance: -; v_gene: TRBV9; j_gene: TRBJ1-2; len: 12; d_gene: -; CDR3nt: TGTGCCAGCAGCGGTCTACAGGGACGCTACACCTTC; CDR3aa: CASSGLQGRYTF
abundance: few; v_gene: TRBV7-6; j_gene: TRBJ1-2; len: 15; d_gene: -; CDR3nt: TGTGCCAGCAGCTTAGGTTTCGACAGAAACTATGGCTACACCTTC; CDR3aa: CASSLGFDRNYGYTF
abundance: -; v_gene: TRBV11-2; j_gene: TRBJ2-1; len: 16; d_gene: -; CDR3nt: TGTGCCAGCCGCTTACTTCAGGGGAGCTCATACAATGAGCCGTTCTTC; CDR3aa: CASRLLQGSSYNEPFF
abundance: -; v_gene: TRBV20-1; j_gene: TRBJ2-7; len: 15; d_gene: -; CDR3nt: TGCAGTGCTATAGGGTGGGAGGTCCTATCCGAAGAGCAGTACTTC; CDR3aa: CSAIGWEVLSEEQYF
abundance: -; v_gene: TRBV7-6; j_gene: TRBJ1-5; len: 15; d_gene: -; CDR3nt: TGTGCCTGCAGCCCCGAAACATACAGCAATCACCCCCATCATTTT; CDR3aa: CACSPETYSNHPHHF
abundance: -; v_gene: TRBV7-6; j_gene: TRBJ1-5; len: 15; d_gene: -; CDR3nt: TGTTCCAGCAGCACCGAAACCTACAGCAAGCAGCCCCAGCATTTT; CDR3aa: CSSSTETYSKQPQHF
abundance: once; v_gene: TRBV28; j_gene: TRBJ1-2; len: 16; d_gene: -; CDR3nt: TGTGCCAGCAGTTTTCGCGTCGGGGGGCGCGACTATGGCTACACCTTC; CDR3aa: CASSFRVGGRDYGYTF
abundance: -; v_gene: TRBV7-6; j_gene: TRBJ1-5; len: 15; d_gene: -; CDR3nt: TGTGCCAGGAGCCCCGAAACATACAGCAATCAGCCCAAACATTTT; CDR3aa: CARSPETYSNQPKHF
abundance: few; v_gene: TRBV27; j_gene: TRBJ1-1; len: 15; d_gene: -; CDR3nt: TGTGCCAGCAGACCATCCGGGAGTCTGAACACTGAAGCTTTCTTT; CDR3aa: CASRPSGSLNTEAFF
abundance: -; v_gene: TRBV6-1; j_gene: TRBJ1-5; len: 15; d_gene: TRBD1; CDR3nt: TGTGCCACAGGCCGACGACAGGGGACCAATCAGCCCCCGCATTTT; CDR3aa: CATGRRQGTNQPPHF
abundance: -; v_gene: TRBV5-1; j_gene: TRBJ2-5; len: 16; d_gene: TRBD1; CDR3nt: TGCGCCAGCAACTTGGCTTCGGACAGGGCCCAAGAAACCCAGTACTTC; CDR3aa: CASNLASDRAQETQYF
abundance: once; v_gene: TRBV7-6; j_gene: TRBJ1-5; len: 15; d_gene: -; CDR3nt: TGTGACAGCAGCCCCGAAACATACTGCAATCAGCCCCAGCCTTTT; CDR3aa: CDSSPETYCNQPQPF
abundance: -; v_gene: TRBV27; j_gene: TRBJ2-1; len: 10; d_gene: -; CDR3nt: TGTGCCAGTCACGGATTTACGCAGAATTTT; CDR3aa: CASHGFTQNF
abundance: -; v_gene: TRBV7-9; j_gene: TRBJ2-1; len: 16; d_gene: -; CDR3nt: TGTTCCAGCGTCTTACGCGGCGAGAGCTCCTACAAGGAGCAGTTCTTC; CDR3aa: CSSVLRGESSYKEQFF